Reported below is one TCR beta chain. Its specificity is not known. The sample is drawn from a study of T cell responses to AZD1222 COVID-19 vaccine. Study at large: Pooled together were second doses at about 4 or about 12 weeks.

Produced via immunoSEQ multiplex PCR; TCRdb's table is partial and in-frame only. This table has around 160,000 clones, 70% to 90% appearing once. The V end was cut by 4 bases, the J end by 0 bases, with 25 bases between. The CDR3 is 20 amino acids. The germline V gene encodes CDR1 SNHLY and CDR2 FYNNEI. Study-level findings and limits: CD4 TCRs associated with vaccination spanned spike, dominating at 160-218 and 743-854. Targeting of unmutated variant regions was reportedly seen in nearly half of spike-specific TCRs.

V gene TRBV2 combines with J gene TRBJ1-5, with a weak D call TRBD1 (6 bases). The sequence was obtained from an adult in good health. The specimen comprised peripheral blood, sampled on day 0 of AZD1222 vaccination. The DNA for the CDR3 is TGTGCCAGCAGTGGAACACGACAGGTCGCCCTTACTTATAGCAATCAGCCCCAGCATTTT. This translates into CASSGTRQVALTYSNQPQHF.